The rows below give T cell receptor beta chains drawn from one sample of a study of early stage breast cancer tumors. The table came from immunoSEQ multiplex PCR; TCRdb's copy has only in-frame clones and leaves some out. The repertoire has more than 55,000 clones, approximately 80% of them found once; the top ten carry roughly 3.4%. Material: blood. The receptors originated from a person aged 30-39 years with breast cancer. The CDR3 runs from the conserved cysteine through the conserved F or W.

TRBJ1-1	TRBV7-9	CASSSTGQAEAFF
TRBJ1-1	TRBV29-1	CSVVGGGTEAFF
TRBJ1-4	TRBV5-4	CASSLATTGNEKLFF
TRBJ2-7	TRBV7-9	CASSFNSPHQGHEQYF
TRBJ1-1	TRBV2	CASNPGTVAPGEAFF
TRBJ2-7	TRBV7-2	CASSSRPAAWEQYF
TRBJ2-1	TRBV7-9	CASSPSGLADNEQFF
TRBJ2-3	TRBV7-9	CASSQGADTQYF
TRBJ1-2	TRBV27	CASSPPQSHYGYTF
TRBJ1-5	TRBV7-8	CASSLINQPQHF
TRBJ1-1	TRBV7-8	CASSASPVNTEAFF
TRBJ2-1	TRBV4-3	CASSLIAEGGNEQFF
TRBJ2-7	TRBV7-8	CASSLRTALSYEQYF
TRBJ2-7	TRBV2	CASRGTGGGGYF
TRBJ2-7	TRBV29-1	CSVEKGSGRFYEQYF
TRBJ1-5	TRBV30	CAWSLTRGQPQHF
TRBJ2-3	TRBV11-2	CASRWVSDTQYF